This entry describes one T cell receptor beta chain. The specificity of this receptor is unknown. One end of the junction does not line up with germline, which may come from a read error. The data were obtained in a study of tumor and adjacent non-tumor tissue in lung cancer (dated by TCRdb to between 2017 and 2018). About the investigation overall: The cohort included around eleven adenocarcinoma, a couple of squamous cell carcinoma and 1 small cell lung cancer patients. Among the approximately 15 patients, ages ranged from roughly 30 to 76 years, roughly ten were men and 5 were women, and disease was TNM stage I to III. Sequencing generated a total of some 130 million productive TCRbeta reads, averaging roughly 3.9 million reads per sample. Using bulk TCRbeta repertoires from around 15 lung cancer patients, the study set lung tumor tissue side by side with matched distant non-tumor lung tissue. More than 25 paired specimens, one tumor and one normal lung sample per patient, were profiled by TCRbeta CDR3 sequencing. Study-wide conclusions, independent of this receptor: Because peripheral blood was not sequenced, blood TCRbeta repertoires in the lung cancer patients of the study were not examined. Only around 15 patients were included in the cohort, and the need for larger samples and more detailed clinical data was noted by the authors. TCR diversity was significantly higher in younger patients, and greater tumor TCR diversity was associated with shorter overall survival and shorter disease-free survival. The top 100 clones accounted for a significantly larger cumulative portion of the repertoire in normal lung than in tumor tissue. Tumor tissue showed significantly greater TCR diversity (inverse Simpson) than normal lung tissue (roughly 430 vs 170, P = 0.0075, Mann-Whitney U test). The methods do not name the sequencing platform or mention unique molecular identifiers.

RNA was extracted from bulk unsorted tissue and checked for quality with a NanoDrop ND-1000 and an Agilent 2100. Donors were newly diagnosed lung cancer patients admitted for thoracic surgery in China between August and November 2014, without prior chemotherapy. The study excluded patients who had received radiotherapy or chemotherapy before or who had another cancer at the same time. Surgical tissue pieces of about 1-2.1 cm3 were preserved in RNAlater solution and stored at -80 °C until use. The CDR3 goes from the cysteine to the phenylalanine over 12 residues. Only CDR3 DNA is held: 36 bases, read in frame from base 1. As encoded in the germline V gene (reference sequence), CDR1 is DFQATT while CDR2 is SNEGSKA. The library was made by multiplex PCR. Sequencing was carried out with an Illumina HiSeq 2500. TCRbeta libraries were constructed through three rounds of nested PCR with primers (Table S4) according to protocols adapted from ARM-PCR. PCR products of 200-500 bp were gel-excised and purified with the QIAquick gel extraction kit before sequencing. For the original study's pipeline: Trimmomatic was used to clean the reads, FLASH merged the cleaned reads into complete CDR3 sequences, and MiTCR assigned the sequences to V(D)J germline segments. Clonal diversity was calculated as the inverse Simpson's index using VDJtools. In-frame sequences lacking a premature stop codon were counted as productive reads. Clones were called with MiXCR by TCRdb after fastp trimmed the public reads at Q25, and only in-frame beta chains were retained. For every CDR3 protein sequence, its rows merge into one entry that carries the most common genes and DNA. These V and J calls originate from TCRdb's pipeline instead of the authors' own analysis. A total of about 85,000 distinct CDR3 sequences appear in this sample, about three fifths of them only once. The ten most abundant clones make up around 14% of the sample.

Sequencing was performed on lung tumor tissue. The rearrangement joined TRBV20-1 to TRBJ2-5, with 8 bases aligning to TRBD1. The sequence came from a man aged 65 to 85 with non-small cell lung cancer. The DNA sequence is TGCAGTGCTGACAGGGGCGGAGAGGCCCAGTACTTC. It translates as CSADRGGEAQYF.